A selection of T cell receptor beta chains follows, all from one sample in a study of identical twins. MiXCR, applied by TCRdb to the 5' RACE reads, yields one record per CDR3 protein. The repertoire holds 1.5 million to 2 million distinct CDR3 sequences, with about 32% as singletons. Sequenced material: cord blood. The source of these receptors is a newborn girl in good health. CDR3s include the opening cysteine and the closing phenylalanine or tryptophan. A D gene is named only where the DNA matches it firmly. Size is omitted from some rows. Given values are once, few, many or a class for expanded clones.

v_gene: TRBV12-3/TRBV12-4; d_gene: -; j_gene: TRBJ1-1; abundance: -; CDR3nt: TGTGCCAGCAGTACCGAGACAGATTCGAACACTGAAGCTTTCTTT; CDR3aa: CASSTETDSNTEAFF
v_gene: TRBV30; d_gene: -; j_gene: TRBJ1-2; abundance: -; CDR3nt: TGTGCCTGGAGTGTACGGGGCAGTGGGGTCTACTATGGCTACACCTTC; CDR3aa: CAWSVRGSGVYYGYTF
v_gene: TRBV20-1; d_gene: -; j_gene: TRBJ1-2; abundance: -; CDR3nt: TGCAGTGCTCCACGGCCGCCCTATGGCTACACCTTC; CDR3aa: CSAPRPPYGYTF
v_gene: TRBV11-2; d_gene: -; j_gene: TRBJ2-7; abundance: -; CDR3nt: TGTGCCAGCAGCTTAGCCTCGATCGGGCTACCCTCCTACAATGAGCAGTACTTC; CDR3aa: CASSLASIGLPSYNEQYF
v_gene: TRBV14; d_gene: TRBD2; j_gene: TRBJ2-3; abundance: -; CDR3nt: TGTGCCAGCAGCCAAGATAGACTAGCGGGAGGAGGTGGAGATACGCAGTATTTT; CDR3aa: CASSQDRLAGGGGDTQYF
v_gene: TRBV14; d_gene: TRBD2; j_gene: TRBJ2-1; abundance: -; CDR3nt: TGTGCCAGCAGCCAACGAGCGGGAGGGCCGCATGAGCAGTTCTTC; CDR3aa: CASSQRAGGPHEQFF
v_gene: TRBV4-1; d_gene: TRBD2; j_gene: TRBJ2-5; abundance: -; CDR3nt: TGCGCCAGCAGCCAAGATGGGCTAGCGGGGGGGAAAGAGACCCAGTACTTC; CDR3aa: CASSQDGLAGGKETQYF
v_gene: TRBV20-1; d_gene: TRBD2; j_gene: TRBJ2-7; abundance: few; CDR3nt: TGCAGTGCTGTAGTCGGGAGGAAGGACGAGCAGTACTTC; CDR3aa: CSAVVGRKDEQYF
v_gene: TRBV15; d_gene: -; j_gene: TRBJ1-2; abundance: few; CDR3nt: TGTGCCACCAGCAGAGTGGGATATGGCTACACCTTC; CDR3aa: CATSRVGYGYTF
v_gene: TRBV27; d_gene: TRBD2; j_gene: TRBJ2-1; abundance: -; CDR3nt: TGTGCCAGCGCGGGAGCAGGCTACAATGAGCAGTTCTTC; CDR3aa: CASAGAGYNEQFF
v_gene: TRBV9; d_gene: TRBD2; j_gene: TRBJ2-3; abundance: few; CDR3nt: TGTGCCAGCAGCGTAGCGCTAGCGGGGGGGCGCACAGATACGCAGTATTTT; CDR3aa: CASSVALAGGRTDTQYF
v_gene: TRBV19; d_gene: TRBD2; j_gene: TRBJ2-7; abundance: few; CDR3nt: TGTGCCAGTAGTCGCCCGAGCGGGGGCTACAATGAGCAGTACTTC; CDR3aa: CASSRPSGGYNEQYF
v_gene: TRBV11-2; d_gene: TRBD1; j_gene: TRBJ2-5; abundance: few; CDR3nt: TGTGCCAGCAGCTTACCTAGACAGGGGAGGTCGGTGACCCAGTACTTC; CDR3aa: CASSLPRQGRSVTQYF
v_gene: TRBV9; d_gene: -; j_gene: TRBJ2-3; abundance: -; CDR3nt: TGTGCCAGCAGCGTAGAAGGCGGAACAACAGATACGCAGTATTTT; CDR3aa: CASSVEGGTTDTQYF
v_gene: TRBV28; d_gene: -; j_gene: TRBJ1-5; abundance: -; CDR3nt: TGTGCCAGCAGGCTTAGGGGCAATCAGCCCCAGCATTTT; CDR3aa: CASRLRGNQPQHF
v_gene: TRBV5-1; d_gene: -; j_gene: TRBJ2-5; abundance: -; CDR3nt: TGCGCCAGCAGCGCCGGTATTTACCAGGCCCAGTACTTC; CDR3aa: CASSAGIYQAQYF
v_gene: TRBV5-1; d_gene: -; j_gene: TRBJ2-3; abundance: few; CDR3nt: TGCGCCAGCTCTAATCGGGGGCCCCCCACAGATACGCAGTATTTT; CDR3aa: CASSNRGPPTDTQYF
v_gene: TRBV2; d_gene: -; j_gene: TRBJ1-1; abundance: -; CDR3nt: TGTGCCAGCAGTGAAGCGGGAGGGAAGGGGGCTTTCTTT; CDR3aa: CASSEAGGKGAFF
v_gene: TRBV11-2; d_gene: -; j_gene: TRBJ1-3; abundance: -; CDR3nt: TGTGCCAGCAGCTTAGATCTAAGGGTCTCTGGAAACACCATATATTTT; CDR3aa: CASSLDLRVSGNTIYF
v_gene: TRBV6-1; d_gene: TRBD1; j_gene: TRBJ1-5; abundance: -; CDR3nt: TGTGCCAGCAGTGCCCGGGACCCGGGACAGGGAAATCAGCCCCAGCATTTT; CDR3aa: CASSARDPGQGNQPQHF
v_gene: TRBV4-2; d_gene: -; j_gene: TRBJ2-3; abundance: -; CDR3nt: TGTGCCAGCGGCCAAGCCGGGACTCAAAAGTGGGATACGCAGTATTTT; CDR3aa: CASGQAGTQKWDTQYF
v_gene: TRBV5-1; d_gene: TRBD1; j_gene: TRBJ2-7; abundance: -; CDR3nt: TGCGCCAGCAGCTCAGTCGGTGGGACAGGGGGCTACGAGCAGTACTTC; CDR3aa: CASSSVGGTGGYEQYF
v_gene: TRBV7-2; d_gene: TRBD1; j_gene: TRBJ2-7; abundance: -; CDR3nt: TGTGCCAGCAGCTCCGGGACAGCCGAGCAGTACTTC; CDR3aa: CASSSGTAEQYF
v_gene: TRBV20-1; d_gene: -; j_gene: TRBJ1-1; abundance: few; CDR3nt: TGCAGTGCTAGCGAAAGTTTAAAAGGAGCTTTCTTT; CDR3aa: CSASESLKGAFF
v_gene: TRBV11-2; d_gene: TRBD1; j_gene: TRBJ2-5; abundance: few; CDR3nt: TGTGCCAGCAGCTCCGACAGGGTCCGGGAGACCCAGTACTTC; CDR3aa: CASSSDRVRETQYF
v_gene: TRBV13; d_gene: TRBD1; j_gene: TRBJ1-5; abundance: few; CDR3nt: TGTGCCAGCAGCTTAGGTACCGGGACAGGGCTTAGCAATCAGCCCCAGCATTTT; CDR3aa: CASSLGTGTGLSNQPQHF
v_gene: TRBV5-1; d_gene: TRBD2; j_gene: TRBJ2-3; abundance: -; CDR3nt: TGCGCCAGCAGCATCGAGGGGACTAGCGGTTTCGCAGATACGCAGTATTTT; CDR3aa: CASSIEGTSGFADTQYF